A selection of T cell receptor beta chains follows, all from one sample in a study of shared clonotypes between healthy human individuals. Profiled with immunoSEQ multiplex PCR; TCRdb holds only in-frame clones, not every one. Among about 2.1 million clones listed, just over 90% were seen once. Sample: naive CD8+ T cells from PBMCs. The receptors were gathered from a man aged 18 to 29 in good health. Some clones in this sample may be carry-over from other donors' samples. Both conserved end residues are trimmed from each CDR3. Fields, in order: J gene, V gene, CDR3 protein.

j_call: TRBJ2-1
v_call: TRBV27
cdr3_aa: ASQVTGSYNEQF

j_call: TRBJ1-5
v_call: TRBV27
cdr3_aa: ASSLTRGPQPQH

j_call: TRBJ1-3
v_call: TRBV9
cdr3_aa: ASSPGTNSGNTIY

j_call: TRBJ2-2
v_call: TRBV27
cdr3_aa: ASSTRTSGYTGELF

j_call: TRBJ1-1
v_call: TRBV29-1
cdr3_aa: SVKTGVAEAF

j_call: TRBJ2-5
v_call: TRBV5-6
cdr3_aa: ASSLIRGLVEETQY

j_call: TRBJ2-7
v_call: TRBV13
cdr3_aa: ASTTGYEEQY

j_call: TRBJ2-1
v_call: TRBV28
cdr3_aa: ASSSPNGTGTYNEQF

j_call: TRBJ2-2
v_call: TRBV7-3
cdr3_aa: ASSSRGALAGELF

j_call: TRBJ2-7
v_call: TRBV6-5
cdr3_aa: ASSYAGSYEQY

j_call: TRBJ2-5
v_call: TRBV6-5
cdr3_aa: ASSYLPGAGQETQY

j_call: TRBJ2-2
v_call: TRBV10-3
cdr3_aa: AILSFSGELF

j_call: TRBJ2-7
v_call: TRBV6-1
cdr3_aa: ASSEAGFGGEQY

j_call: TRBJ1-5
v_call: TRBV28
cdr3_aa: ATYGGTGLRQPQH

j_call: TRBJ1-5
v_call: TRBV4-3
cdr3_aa: ASSQGTGENQPQH

j_call: TRBJ1-2
v_call: TRBV10-2
cdr3_aa: ASSDTHGGYT

j_call: TRBJ2-1
v_call: TRBV27
cdr3_aa: ASTLAGGGGEQF

j_call: TRBJ2-5
v_call: TRBV6-5
cdr3_aa: ASSPSGGVETQY

j_call: TRBJ2-1
v_call: TRBV7-6
cdr3_aa: ASSLSPARKLYNEQF

j_call: TRBJ2-5
v_call: TRBV30
cdr3_aa: AWSLKTSGRAGGETQY

j_call: TRBJ1-1
v_call: TRBV10-2
cdr3_aa: ASSESGQGHTEAF

j_call: TRBJ2-3
v_call: TRBV28
cdr3_aa: ASSLPRKDTQY

j_call: TRBJ2-5
v_call: TRBV9
cdr3_aa: ASSPTSGRGETQY

j_call: TRBJ2-7
v_call: TRBV6-5
cdr3_aa: ASIGQGPRNEQY

j_call: TRBJ2-1
v_call: TRBV9
cdr3_aa: ASSPRLAAYNEQF

j_call: TRBJ2-7
v_call: TRBV7-2
cdr3_aa: ASSPGISYEQY

j_call: TRBJ2-3
v_call: TRBV28
cdr3_aa: ASSLLLPGTGADTQY

j_call: TRBJ2-1
v_call: TRBV29-1
cdr3_aa: SVLGGTYNEQF

j_call: TRBJ1-1
v_call: TRBV7-9
cdr3_aa: ASSLYENTEAF

j_call: TRBJ2-7
v_call: TRBV27
cdr3_aa: ASRRLAGDYEQY

j_call: TRBJ2-6
v_call: TRBV27
cdr3_aa: ASTNGANVLT

j_call: TRBJ1-4
v_call: TRBV30
cdr3_aa: AWSSDRLNEKLF

j_call: TRBJ2-3
v_call: TRBV11-2
cdr3_aa: ASSLDGTSGRDTQY

j_call: TRBJ2-7
v_call: TRBV15
cdr3_aa: ATGTGTAEAYEQY